These 32 T cell receptor beta chains share one sample of origin, sequenced in a study of blood T cells in healthy people across ages. Sample-barcoded 5' priming and a J-beta primer mix drove a second PCR of 7 to 11 cycles. TCRdb re-derived calls from the 5' RACE reads in MiXCR, one entry per CDR3 protein. The sample lists 590,000 or so distinct CDR3 sequences, about 30% occurring once. Sequences were obtained from blood. The receptors were gathered from a woman older than 75 in good health.

A word on this clonotype: A much larger clone sits a single nucleotide away, making a read error possible. V usage is TRBV28 and J usage is TRBJ2-7; D possibly matches TRBD1 or TRBD2 (5 bases each). The CDR3 extends over 13 amino acids. Trimming stripped 6 bases from V and 7 bases from J, with 16 bases between. The germline V gene encodes CDR1 MDHEN and CDR2 SYDVKM. The DNA for the CDR3 is TGTGCCAGCAGGCACAAGGGGAGAAATGAGCAGTACTTC. Residues: CASRHKGRNEQYF.

This sequence joins TRBV20-1 and TRBJ2-5; TRBD2 is a possible D gene (6 bases). CDR3 size: 13 residues. The germline V gene has CDR1 DFQATT and CDR2 SNEGSKA (reference sequence). Trimming took 5 bases from V and 11 from J, leaving 21 bases between them. CDR3 protein: CSAEGRGYGGQYF. CDR3 in DNA: TGCAGTGCTGAAGGACGGGGGTATGGTGGGCAGTACTTC.

The CDR3 protein is CSARGPRRGIPSSPLHF. The DNA of the CDR3 is TGCAGTGCTAGAGGTCCCCGGAGGGGGATCCCTAGTTCACCCCTCCACTTT. The chain links TRBV20-1 to TRBJ1-6; D perhaps matches TRBD1 (6 bases). The CDR3 length is 17 residues. V lost 1 base and J lost 9, with 22 bases in between. Germline values: CDR1 DFQATT, CDR2 SNEGSKA (reference sequence).

This clonotype was picked up a small number of times. The chain recombines TRBV7-3 with TRBJ2-1; 10 bases are a match to TRBD2. CDR1 and CDR2 (germline): SGHTA, FQGTGA. This CDR3 comprises 16 residues. V was pared by 6 bases and J by 4 bases, with 9 bases of the junction left unmatched. CDR3 region: CASSNRGTSVYNEQFF. DNA of the CDR3: TGTGCCAGCAGTAACCGCGGGACTAGCGTATACAATGAGCAGTTCTTC.

This chain joins TRBV20-1 and TRBJ1-1; possibly TRBD1 for D (6 bases). The CDR3 contains 16 residues. Germline assignment: CDR1 DFQATT and CDR2 SNEGSKA (reference sequence). Trimming shortened V by 1 base and J by 0 bases, and 15 bases separated the two germline ends. The CDR3 DNA follows: TGCAGTGCTAGAGTCGCGAGGGGGGGAATGAACACTGAAGCTTTCTTT. It translates to CSARVARGGMNTEAFF.

This clonotype turned up a few times. A much bigger clone sits one base away, suggesting this may be a read error. This chain joins TRBV2 and TRBJ2-1; D possibly corresponds to TRBD2 (7 bases). CDR1 SNHLY and CDR2 FYNNEI come from the germline V gene. The length of the CDR3 is 15 residues. V was clipped by 6 bases and J by 6 bases, with 18 bases between them. The CDR3 DNA reads TGTGCCAGCAGCCCAACGTGGGGGGGCCGCAATGAGCAGTTCTTC. As protein: CASSPTWGGRNEQFF.

This clonotype occurred a few times. The chain recombines TRBV20-1 with TRBJ1-1; D might be TRBD1 (5 bases). The V end was cut by 3 bases, the J end by 1 base, with 18 bases between. CDR3 size: 16 residues. Germline CDR1 is DFQATT and CDR2 is SNEGSKA (reference sequence). This chain's CDR3 is CSARNPGGKGNTEAFF. CDR3 sequence (DNA): TGCAGTGCTAGGAATCCGGGGGGAAAAGGGAACACTGAAGCTTTCTTT.

This clonotype was found many times. J is TRBJ2-5 and V is TRBV20-1; 9 nucleotides agree with TRBD2. The CDR3 is made up of 14 amino acids. From germline, CDR1 is DFQATT and CDR2 SNEGSKA (reference sequence). V shed 5 bases and J 7 bases; nucleotides not matched to a gene: 11. CDR3 DNA sequence: TGCAGTGCTGACACGCGGGGGGGCTTGGGGACCCAGTACTTC. This translates into CSADTRGGLGTQYF.

A remark on this clonotype: A read error is possible here, since a much larger clone lies one base away. The V call is TRBV29-1, the J call TRBJ1-5; D is perhaps TRBD1 (5 bases). CDR1 and CDR2 (germline): SQVTM, ANQGSEA. The CDR3 is 14 residues long. With 4 bases removed from V and 2 bases from J, the gap between germline ends came to 12 bases. The CDR3 sequence: CSVVGAGGNQPQHF. The CDR3 DNA is TGCAGCGTTGTAGGGGCAGGAGGCAATCAGCCCCAGCATTTT.

This clonotype was seen many times. As DNA, the CDR3 is TGTGCCAGCAGCGTAGGCGGGACAGGGGGGGCAGATACGCAGTATTTT. It yields the protein CASSVGGTGGADTQYF. J is TRBJ2-3 and V is TRBV9, with 11 bases lining up with TRBD1. Germline-derived CDR1 and CDR2 are SGDLS and YYNGEE. V was pared by 0 bases and J by 4 bases, with 4 bases of the junction left unmatched. This CDR3 is built from 16 residues.

This clonotype came up many times. A much more abundant neighbour one base away suggests this may be a read error. J is TRBJ2-1 and V is TRBV5-6, with a weak D call TRBD2 (7 bases). The CDR3 contains 13 residues. V lost 2 bases and J lost 8, with 11 bases in between. CDR1 and CDR2 (germline): SGHDT, YYEEEE. As DNA, the CDR3 is TGTGCCAGCAGCTTAGGGGGGAGGGATGAGCAGTTCTTC. Its protein is CASSLGGRDEQFF.

V usage is TRBV20-1 and J usage is TRBJ2-3; D tentatively fits TRBD1 or TRBD2 (5 bases each). The CDR3 consists of 15 residues. The V gene's germline CDR1 is DFQATT and CDR2 SNEGSKA (reference sequence). V lost 3 bases, J lost 0 bases, and 13 bases lay in between. The CDR3 region has the DNA TGCAGTGCTAGTCCCCACGGGGCCAGCACAGATACGCAGTATTTT. Its translation is CSASPHGASTDTQYF.

This clonotype was seen repeatedly, ten times or more. The chain uses TRBV11-2 and TRBJ2-1; 16 bases fit TRBD2. The CDR3 loop spans 19 amino acids. In germline, CDR1 is SGHAT, CDR2 FQNNGV. Losses at the gene ends were 4 bases for V and 0 bases for J; bases not matched to a gene: 6. The CDR3 DNA reads as TGTGCCAGCAGCTCACCGGGACTAGCGGGGGGGAGCTCCTACAATGAGCAGTTCTTC. It yields the protein CASSSPGLAGGSSYNEQFF.

This clonotype occurred many times. The chain is built from TRBV29-1 and TRBJ1-4; D not resolved. The CDR3 covers 15 residues. Germline CDR1 and CDR2: SQVTM and ANQGSEA. The ends were cut back, 3 bases at V and 0 bases at J, with 11 bases in the middle. CDR3 in DNA: TGCAGCGTTGAGAGCCCGGAGGCAACTAATGAAAAACTGTTTTTT. It codes for CSVESPEATNEKLFF.

V and J are TRBV7-2 and TRBJ2-3, with TRBD2 as a possible D gene (5 bases). This CDR3 is built from 17 residues. Germline lookup yields CDR1 SGHTA and CDR2 FQGNSA. Trimming took off 2 bases at V and 2 bases at J, with 17 bases between the two ends. Here the CDR3 reads CASSLYWGVGLTDTQYF. The DNA for the CDR3 is TGTGCCAGCAGCTTATACTGGGGAGTGGGTCTCACAGATACGCAGTATTTT.

The chain uses TRBV7-3 and TRBJ2-1; 9 bases map to TRBD1. The CDR3 runs to 15 residues. Germline CDR1 is SGHTA and CDR2 is FQGTGA. J was trimmed by 4 bases and V by 5 bases; bases with no gene match: 6. The CDR3 here is CASSPDRGNYNEQFF. The CDR3 nucleotides are TGTGCCAGCAGCCCGGACAGGGGCAATTACAATGAGCAGTTCTTC.

The J gene is TRBJ2-3, the V gene TRBV4-2; no firm D call. There are 16 residues in the CDR3. Trimming removed 11 bases from V and 2 bases from J, with 23 bases in between. CDR1 and CDR2 from the germline V gene are LGHNA and YNFKEQ. The DNA of the CDR3 is TGTGCCTCCCGCCAAGACGCGGCAGAATTCACAGATACGCAGTATTTT. This sequence encodes CASRQDAAEFTDTQYF.

V usage is TRBV27 and J usage is TRBJ2-5, with 7 bases fitting TRBD2. V was pared by 5 bases and J by 2 bases, with 14 bases of the junction left unmatched. The germline V gene encodes CDR1 MNHEY and CDR2 SMNVEV (reference sequence). The CDR3 sequence is 17 residues long. CDR3 in DNA: TGTGCCAGCAGTAACATCCCACTAGCGAGGTGTCAAGAGACCCAGTACTTC. It translates to CASSNIPLARCQETQYF.

The V gene is TRBV20-1, the J gene TRBJ2-5; D is uncertain. The J call may be faulty, since TRBJ2-7 better matches the DNA end. The CDR3 length is 13 residues. Per the germline V gene, CDR1 is DFQATT and CDR2 is SNEGSKA (reference sequence). The CDR3, as DNA: TGCAGTGCGGACGCTAGTCGGGTCTACGAGCAGTACTTC. It specifies CSADASRVYEQYF.

This sequence joins TRBV20-1 and TRBJ1-4; a possible D gene is TRBD1 (5 bases). Germline V gene data show CDR1 as DFQATT and CDR2 as SNEGSKA (reference sequence). V was clipped by 2 bases and J by 8 bases, with 18 bases between them. This CDR3 has 15 amino acids. The CDR3 nucleotides read TGCAGTGCTAGACCCGCCGGGCCTTGGGGGGAAAAACTGTTTTTT. Its translation is CSARPAGPWGEKLFF.

This clonotype has ten or more counts. This sequence joins TRBV6-1 and TRBJ2-3; D possibly corresponds to TRBD2 (5 bases). The V end lost 7 bases, the J end lost 2 bases, and 16 bases lay between the germline ends. The CDR3 has 15 residues. CDR1 MNHNS and CDR2 SASEGT come from the germline V gene. CDR3: CASTPIGMNTDTQYF. The DNA of the CDR3 is TGTGCCAGCACTCCCATCGGGATGAACACAGATACGCAGTATTTT.

This clonotype was recorded many times. The chain is built from TRBV3-1 and TRBJ2-1, with a possible D match to TRBD1 (7 bases). Per the germline V gene, CDR1 is LGHDT and CDR2 is YNNKEL (reference sequence). The ends were cut back, 0 bases at V and 7 bases at J, with 19 bases in the middle. This CDR3 has 17 amino acids. This chain's CDR3 is CASSQDRSPAGGNEQFF. The DNA of the CDR3 is TGTGCCAGCAGCCAAGATAGGAGTCCGGCAGGGGGGAATGAGCAGTTCTTC.

This clonotype was counted at least ten times. The gene calls are TRBV7-3 and TRBJ1-6; 9 bases are shared with TRBD1. Germline-derived CDR1 and CDR2 are SGHTA and FQGTGA. The CDR3 sequence is 15 residues long. V gave up 5 bases and J gave up 7 bases; unmatched junction bases: 6. Written as DNA, the CDR3 is TGTGCCAGCAGCGGGGGACAGGGTAAAAATTCACCCCTCCACTTT. Encoded protein: CASSGGQGKNSPLHF.

This rearrangement joins TRBV6-1 to TRBJ2-7, with D maybe TRBD2 (5 bases). V lost 2 bases to trimming and J lost 7 bases, with 15 bases between them. The CDR3 covers 14 residues. Germline V gene lookup returns CDR1 MNHNS and CDR2 SASEGT. The CDR3 coding sequence is TGTGCCAGCAGTGAACGGACGGACTTCGCAGAGCAGTACTTC. This gives the protein CASSERTDFAEQYF.

Points on this clonotype: Just one base apart from a much larger clone, this may be a read error. The rearrangement links TRBV7-3 to TRBJ2-5; D might be TRBD1 (6 bases). This CDR3 is 16 amino acids long. Germline values: CDR1 SGHTA, CDR2 FQGTGA. Trimming removed 5 bases from V and 5 bases from J, with 21 bases in between. The CDR3 reads CASSLGVAGECETQYF. The CDR3 nucleotides read TGTGCCAGCAGCCTCGGGGTGGCAGGGGAATGCGAGACCCAGTACTTC.

Comments on this clonotype: This may stem from a read error, because a much larger clone lies one nucleotide away. The V gene is TRBV24-1, the J gene TRBJ2-1; either TRBD1 or TRBD2 may supply D (5 bases each). The germline V gene encodes CDR1 KGHDR and CDR2 SFDVKD. The CDR3 length is 14 residues. The V end lost 7 bases, the J end lost 7 bases, and 16 bases lay between the germline ends. The CDR3 DNA sequence: TGTGCCACCAGGGAGACGGGGCCAGGGAATGAGCAGTTCTTC. It specifies CATRETGPGNEQFF.

This clonotype was found many times. The chain uses TRBV10-3 and TRBJ2-3, with no clear D. The CDR3 has 13 amino acids. The germline V gene has CDR1 ENHRY and CDR2 SYGVKD. Trimming pared 10 bases from V and 4 bases from J, leaving 15 bases between. CDR3 protein: CATTYPGADTQYF. Written as DNA, the CDR3 is TGTGCCACTACCTACCCTGGGGCAGATACGCAGTATTTT.

The chain recombines TRBV20-1 with TRBJ2-7; 10 bases map to TRBD2. The CDR3 sequence is 15 residues long. Trimming took 0 bases from V and 6 from J; bases not matched to a gene: 8. Per germline, CDR1 DFQATT and CDR2 SNEGSKA (reference sequence). CDR3 loop: CSARDEGGLASEQYF. In nucleotides, the CDR3 is TGCAGTGCTAGAGATGAAGGGGGACTAGCGTCCGAGCAGTACTTC.

There are many counts of this clonotype. V gene TRBV20-1 combines with J gene TRBJ1-6; tentatively, D is TRBD1 (5 bases). Trimming left V 6 bases short and J 10 bases short, with 19 bases between. The CDR3 totals 14 residues. The V gene's germline CDR1 is DFQATT and CDR2 SNEGSKA (reference sequence). CDR3 in amino acids: CSAQQVVGRSPLHF. CDR3 coding DNA: TGCAGTGCCCAGCAGGTAGTGGGACGATCACCCCTCCACTTT.

This clonotype was observed a handful of times. The CDR3 bases are TGTGCCAGCAGCTTATCAGGGGGGGAAGCTTTCTTT. It codes for CASSLSGGEAFF. The chain recombines TRBV5-6 with TRBJ1-1, with 7 bases that match TRBD1. The V gene's germline CDR1 is SGHDT and CDR2 YYEEEE. The junction had 3 bases not matched to a gene; V was cut back by 2 bases and J by 8 bases. This CDR3 contains 12 residues.

This clonotype was seen many times. This rearrangement joins TRBV4-1 to TRBJ1-5; 9 nucleotides line up with TRBD1. The germline V gene has CDR1 MGHRA and CDR2 YSYEKL. The CDR3 runs 16 residues. V gave up 3 bases and J gave up 2 bases; unmatched junction bases: 5. CDR3 nucleotide sequence: TGCGCCAGCAGCCAGAGAGACAGGGGGGGCAATCAGCCCCAGCATTTT. This translates into CASSQRDRGGNQPQHF.

On this clonotype: Sequence at one end of the junction differs from germline and may be a read error. The chain recombines TRBV11-2 with TRBJ2-1; 10 nucleotides line up with TRBD2. This CDR3 region has 16 residues. Germline V gives CDR1 SGHAT, CDR2 FQNNGV. The DNA of the CDR3 is TGTGCCAGCAGCTTAGATCTAGCGGGGGAGCCAGATGAGCAGTTTTTC. The encoded protein is CASSLDLAGEPDEQFF.